One and the same sample provided the 13 T cell receptor beta chains below, sequenced in a study of shared clonotypes between healthy human individuals. Profiled with immunoSEQ multiplex PCR; TCRdb holds only in-frame clones, not every one. Of around 2.1 million clones detected, roughly 91% appear once; the ten largest clones hold roughly 1.7%. Positive CCR7 selection of CD45RO-negative cells yielded the naive CD8 cells, and terminally differentiated effector memory CD45RA+ cells were excluded. The sequenced sample consisted of naive CD8+ T cells from PBMCs. These receptors all stem from a young man in good health. Some clones in this sample may be carry-over from other donors' samples.

In its sample, this clone was seen once. The genes are TRBV11-1 and TRBJ2-3; no definite D call. Looked up from germline, CDR1 is SGHAT and CDR2 is FQDESV (reference sequence). The V gene lost 2 bases and the J gene lost 4 bases, with 13 bases spanning the gap. CDR3 length: 15 residues. The CDR3 here is CASSLNKLGADTQYF. Here the CDR3 DNA reads TGTGCCAGCAGCTTAAATAAGCTCGGTGCAGATACGCAGTATTTT.

The chain combines TRBV13 with TRBJ2-7; a weak D match, TRBD1 (5 bases). The CDR3 runs 13 residues. V lost 5 bases and J 2 bases, leaving 10 bases between the germline ends. Germline V gene data show CDR1 as PRHDT and CDR2 as FYEKMQ (reference sequence). CDR3 DNA sequence: TGTGCCAGCAGCCCCGTAGGGGCCTACGAGCAGTACTTC. Its translation is CASSPVGAYEQYF.

In its sample, this clone was seen once. The chain carries TRBV5-3 and TRBJ1-1; D possibly corresponds to TRBD1 (6 bases). TRBV5-3 counts as an open reading frame of uncertain function. The CDR3 is 15 residues long. The V end lost 4 bases, the J end lost 1 base, and 14 bases lay between the germline ends. The CDR3 spells CARSPRDIRNTEAFF. As DNA, the CDR3 is TGTGCCAGAAGCCCCAGGGACATCAGGAACACTGAAGCTTTCTTT.

The V and J genes are TRBV7-2 and TRBJ2-7, with TRBD2 matching over 10 bases. The CDR3 extends over 15 amino acids. V lost 2 bases and J lost 2; bases outside the gene matches: 3. Germline V lookup: CDR1 SGHTA, CDR2 FQGNSA. In DNA, the CDR3 is TGTGCCAGCAGCTTACGACTAGCGGGCCCCTACGAGCAGTACTTC. Encoded protein: CASSLRLAGPYEQYF.

The chain couples TRBV19 to TRBJ2-7, with D possibly being TRBD1 or TRBD2 (5 bases each). Per germline, CDR1 LNHDA and CDR2 SQIVND (reference sequence). Trimming pared 5 bases from V and 6 bases from J, leaving 17 bases between. The CDR3 is 14 amino acids. The DNA of the CDR3 is TGTGCCAGTAGTCTCCGGGGCCCCGGCTCCGAGCAGTACTTC. Translating it yields CASSLRGPGSEQYF.

In DNA form, the CDR3 reads TGTGCCAGCAGCGACGAGGGACTAGCGGGTGATGAGCAGTTCTTC. This gives the protein CASSDEGLAGDEQFF. This chain joins TRBV9 and TRBJ2-1, with 12 bases aligning to TRBD2. The CDR3 consists of 15 residues. V was clipped by 3 bases and J by 8 bases; unmatched bases: 6. Looked up from germline, CDR1 is SGDLS and CDR2 is YYNGEE.

The chain employs TRBV6-1 and TRBJ2-7; TRBD1 aligns across 8 bases. The CDR3 consists of 13 residues. The V and J ends lost 7 bases and 3 bases, in that order; junction bases with no gene match: 5. Looked up from germline, CDR1 is MNHNS and CDR2 is SASEGT. DNA for the CDR3: TGTGCCAGCATCTGGACAGGGAGCTACGAGCAGTACTTC. Protein: CASIWTGSYEQYF.

The rearrangement links TRBV5-4 to TRBJ2-1; the D is unclear. The germline V gene encodes CDR1 SGHNT and CDR2 YYREEE (reference sequence). V was cut by 1 base and J by 0 bases, with 5 bases left in between. The CDR3 runs to 14 residues. CDR3 amino acids: CASSLTDSYNEQFF. CDR3 nucleotide sequence: TGTGCCAGCAGCTTGACGGACTCCTACAATGAGCAGTTCTTC. The whole variable domain, remainder taken from reference TRBV5-4 and TRBJ2-1, is ETGVTQSPTHLIKTRGQQVTLRCSSQSGHNTVSWYQQALGQGPQFIFQYYREEENGRGNFPPRFSGLQFPNYSSELNVNALELDDSALYLCASSLTDSYNEQFFGPGTRLTVL.

The chain has TRBV11-2 and TRBJ2-3; 7 bases line up with TRBD1. CDR3 size: 16 residues. The V and J ends lost 1 base and 1 base, in that order; junction bases with no gene match: 5. CDR1 is SGHAT, CDR2 FQNNGV, per germline. The DNA for the CDR3 is TGTGCCAGCAGCTTAGTTGGAGGACAGGGCACAGATACGCAGTATTTT. Its translation: CASSLVGGQGTDTQYF.

The chain joins TRBV4-3 to TRBJ1-4; D is unclear. The CDR3 totals 15 residues. V lost 0 bases, J lost 5 bases, and 10 bases lay in between. Germline V gives CDR1 LGHNA, CDR2 YSLEER. CDR3 sequence (DNA): TGCGCCAGCAGCCAAGATTGGGTGCTAAATGAAAAACTGTTTTTT. This encodes CASSQDWVLNEKLFF.

Comments on this clone: This specimen includes other DNA sequences encoding the same CDR3. The chain is built from TRBV27 and TRBJ2-1, with 7 bases matching TRBD2. V was clipped by 3 bases and J by 2 bases; unmatched bases: 4. CDR3 size: 15 residues. The germline V gene encodes CDR1 MNHEY and CDR2 SMNVEV (reference sequence). CDR3 sequence: CASSLASGTYNEQFF. The CDR3 nucleotides are TGTGCCAGCAGTTTGGCTAGCGGAACCTACAATGAGCAGTTCTTC.

The CDR3 nucleotides read TGTGCCAGCAGCTTAGTGGGGACGGAGACGGTCTATGGCTACACCTTC. Amino acid sequence: CASSLVGTETVYGYTF. V is TRBV7-9 and J is TRBJ1-2, with TRBD1 as a possible D gene (5 bases). The CDR3 contains 16 residues. V was clipped by 1 base and J by 4 bases, with 16 bases between them. Looked up from germline, CDR1 is SEHNR and CDR2 is FQNEAQ (reference sequence).

The rearrangement joins TRBV6-1 to TRBJ2-5; 7 bases align to TRBD1. The CDR3 has 14 amino acids. The V and J ends lost 6 bases and 2 bases, in that order; junction bases with no gene match: 6. The germline V gene encodes CDR1 MNHNS and CDR2 SASEGT. DNA for the CDR3: TGTGCCAGCAGCGCACTGGGACAGCAAGAGACCCAGTACTTC. Translation: CASSALGQQETQYF.